The 10 T cell receptor beta chains reported below all come from one sample, sequenced in a study of T-cell reconstitution after alpha-beta-depleted transplantation in children. Library preparation (for TCRbeta) was performed with unique molecular identifiers. TCRdb reprocessed the PCR reads via MiXCR and lists one record per CDR3 protein. The table shows about 140,000 distinct CDR3 sequences, with roughly 8.8% occurring only once. This specimen consisted of PBMCs, mostly from graft donor cells, obtained 180 days after TCRalphabeta/CD19-depleted stem cell transplant. These receptor sequences come from a female patient aged 2 to 10 who had a stem cell transplant for congenital amegakaryocytic thrombocytopenia, so the T cells may come from the graft donor.

This clonotype was seen only a few times. The J gene is TRBJ1-5, the V gene TRBV28; D is ambiguous. This CDR3 is built from 12 residues. V was cut by 8 bases and J by 3 bases, with 8 bases left in between. Germline CDR1 and CDR2: MDHEN and SYDVKM. The CDR3 loop reads CASVQANQPQHF. Written as DNA, the CDR3 is TGTGCCAGCGTCCAGGCCAATCAGCCCCAGCATTTT.

As to this clonotype: A much larger clonotype is one base distant, so this may be a read error. The chain has TRBV7-2 and TRBJ2-7; no clear D. The CDR3 has 13 amino acids. V was trimmed by 5 bases and J by 6 bases, leaving 14 bases between them. The germline V gene encodes CDR1 SGHTA and CDR2 FQGNSA. CDR3 DNA sequence: TGTGCCAGCAGCATCTGCCCCTTTGCCGAGCAGTACTTC. This codes for CASSICPFAEQYF. Full variable domain (remainder filled in from reference TRBV7-2 and TRBJ2-7): GAGVSQSPSNKVTEKGKDVELRCDPISGHTALYWYRQSLGQGLEFLIYFQGNSAPDKSGLPSDRFSAERTGGSVSTLTIQRTQQEDSAVYLCASSICPFAEQYFGPGTRLTVT.

In this sample, this clonotype turned up many times. The genes are TRBV10-3 and TRBJ2-1, with D hard to call. CDR3 length equals 13 residues. The germline V gene encodes CDR1 ENHRY and CDR2 SYGVKD. V was pared by 7 bases and J by 4 bases, with 11 bases between. The chain's CDR3 is CAITSEAYNEQFF. The CDR3 DNA is TGTGCCATCACCAGTGAGGCTTACAATGAGCAGTTCTTC.

This clonotype was detected ten times or more. This chain links TRBV5-1 with TRBJ1-1, with D tentatively TRBD1 (6 bases). The V end lost 5 bases, the J end lost 7 bases, and 15 bases lay between the germline ends. Germline CDR1 reads SGHRS; CDR2 reads YFSETQ. The CDR3 covers 13 residues. DNA of the CDR3: TGCGCCAGCAGAACAGGGCCGCGAGGTGAAGCTTTCTTT. Amino acid sequence: CASRTGPRGEAFF.

In its sample, this clonotype was seen many times. V usage is TRBV20-1 and J usage is TRBJ2-1; D is uncertain. The CDR3 spans 12 residues. Trimming pared 0 bases from V and 9 bases from J, leaving 9 bases between. Germline CDR1 reads DFQATT; CDR2 reads SNEGSKA (reference sequence). As DNA, the CDR3 is TGCAGTGCTAGAGATAGGACCATTGAGCAGTTCTTC. Translated, it gives CSARDRTIEQFF.

This clonotype was counted ten times or more. The chain is built from TRBV20-1 and TRBJ2-3; TRBD2 matches at 9 bases. The CDR3 sequence is 14 residues long. V lost 2 bases and J lost 2; bases outside the gene matches: 2. Germline CDR1 is DFQATT and CDR2 is SNEGSKA (reference sequence). The CDR3 region is CSARLAGNTDTQYF. Here the CDR3 DNA reads TGCAGTGCTAGACTAGCGGGAAACACAGATACGCAGTATTTT.

The CDR3 region has the DNA TGTGCCAGCAGCAGCGGACAGTCCAATTCACCCCTCCACTTT. It is translated as CASSSGQSNSPLHF. The rearrangement uses TRBV12-3 or TRBV12-4 and TRBJ1-6, with D maybe TRBD1 (6 bases). The CDR3 is 14 amino acids. Trimming removed 6 bases at V and 7 bases at J, with 13 bases between.

This clonotype came up many times. The genes are TRBV12-3 or TRBV12-4 and TRBJ2-7; no reliable D call. The CDR3 is made up of 13 amino acids. V was clipped by 4 bases and J by 2 bases, with 9 bases between them. Here the CDR3 reads CASSSTEAYEQYF. CDR3 DNA: TGTGCCAGCAGTTCGACGGAAGCCTACGAGCAGTACTTC.

The table lists this clonotype with many counts. V gene TRBV19 combines with J gene TRBJ2-3; 8 bases map to TRBD2. The CDR3 has 16 amino acids. The V gene end was trimmed by 4 bases and the J gene end by 2 bases; junction bases not matched to a gene: 8. In germline, CDR1 is LNHDA, CDR2 SQIVND (reference sequence). This CDR3 is CASSNPLAGLTDTQYF. In DNA, the CDR3 is TGTGCCAGTAGTAACCCTTTAGCGGGGCTCACAGATACGCAGTATTTT.

This clonotype occurred many times. This sequence joins TRBV3-1 and TRBJ2-5; tentatively, D is TRBD2 (7 bases). Germline V gives CDR1 LGHDT, CDR2 YNNKEL (reference sequence). This CDR3 region has 17 residues. Between the trimmed V and J ends, which lost 0 bases and 5 bases, there was a span of 19 bases. The CDR3 DNA follows: TGTGCCAGCAGCCAAGAAACCTGGACAGCCGGGAGGGAGACCCAGTACTTC. Its protein product is CASSQETWTAGRETQYF.